The entry that follows covers one T cell receptor beta chain sequence. In the same sample, other DNA sequences code for this CDR3. This CDR3 is built from 13 residues. V trimming: 3 bases; J trimming: 3 bases; junction bases outside the gene matches: 2. Germline V lookup: CDR1 DFQATT, CDR2 SNEGSKA (reference sequence). Per the study methods: Researchers report that nucleated cell counts were estimated from reference gene primer amplification. The repertoire was sequenced with immunoSEQ multiplex PCR; TCRdb's copy has only in-frame clones and lacks some. Clonal size and the V and J genes are those of that table, whereas D and trimming came from the DNA. The table records approximately 160,000 clones, about four fifths of them present only once. The sample comes from a study of blood T cell repertoires in COVID-19. As for the study in general: Italy, Spain and the United States were the sources of the convalescent and acute COVID-19 samples. The cDNA or gDNA used as material had been derived from T cells, B-cell-depleted T cells, or PBMCs.

The clonotype comes from a man between 65 and 85 years old who had recovered from COVID-19. The sample was peripheral blood. This rearrangement joins TRBV20-1 to TRBJ1-5; 7 bases are a match to TRBD1. CDR3 protein: CSASQGVNQPQHF. Here the CDR3 DNA reads TGCAGTGCTAGTCAGGGGGTCAATCAGCCCCAGCATTTT.